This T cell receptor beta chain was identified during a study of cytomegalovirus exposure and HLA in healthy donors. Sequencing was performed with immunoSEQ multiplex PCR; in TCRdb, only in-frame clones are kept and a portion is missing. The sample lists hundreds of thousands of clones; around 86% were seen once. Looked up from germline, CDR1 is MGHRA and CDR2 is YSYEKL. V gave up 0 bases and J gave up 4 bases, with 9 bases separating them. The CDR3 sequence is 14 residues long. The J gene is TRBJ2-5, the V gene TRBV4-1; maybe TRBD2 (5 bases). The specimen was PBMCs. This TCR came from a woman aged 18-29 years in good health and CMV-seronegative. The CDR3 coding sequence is TGCGCCAGCAGCCAAGAAGCGGTCGGAGAGACCCAGTACTTC. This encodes CASSQEAVGETQYF.